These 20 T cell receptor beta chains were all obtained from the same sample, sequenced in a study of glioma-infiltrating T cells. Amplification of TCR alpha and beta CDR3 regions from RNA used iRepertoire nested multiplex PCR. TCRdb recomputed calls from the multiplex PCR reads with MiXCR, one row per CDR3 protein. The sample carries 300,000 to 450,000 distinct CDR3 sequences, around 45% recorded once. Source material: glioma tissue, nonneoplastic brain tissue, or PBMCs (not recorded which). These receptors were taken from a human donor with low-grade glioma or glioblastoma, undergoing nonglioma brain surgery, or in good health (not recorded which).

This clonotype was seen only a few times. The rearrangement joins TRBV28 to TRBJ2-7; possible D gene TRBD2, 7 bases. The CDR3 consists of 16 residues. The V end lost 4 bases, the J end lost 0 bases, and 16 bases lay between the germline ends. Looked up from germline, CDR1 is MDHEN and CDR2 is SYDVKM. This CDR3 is CASSSWGGRSSYEQYF. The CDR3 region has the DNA TGTGCCAGCAGTTCGTGGGGGGGGCGAAGCTCCTACGAGCAGTACTTC.

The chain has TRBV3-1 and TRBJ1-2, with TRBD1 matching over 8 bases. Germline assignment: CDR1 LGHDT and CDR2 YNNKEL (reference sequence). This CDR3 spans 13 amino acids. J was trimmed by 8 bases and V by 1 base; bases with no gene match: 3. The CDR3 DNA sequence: TGTGCCAGCAGCCAAGCCAGGGGGCTAGGCTACACCTTC. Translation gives CASSQARGLGYTF.

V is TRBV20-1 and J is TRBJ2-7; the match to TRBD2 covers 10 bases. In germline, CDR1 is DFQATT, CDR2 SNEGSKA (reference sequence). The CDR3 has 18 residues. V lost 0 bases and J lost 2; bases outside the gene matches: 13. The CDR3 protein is CSARDQRIAGGLTYEQYF. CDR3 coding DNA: TGCAGTGCTAGAGATCAAAGAATAGCGGGAGGCCTCACCTACGAGCAGTACTTC.

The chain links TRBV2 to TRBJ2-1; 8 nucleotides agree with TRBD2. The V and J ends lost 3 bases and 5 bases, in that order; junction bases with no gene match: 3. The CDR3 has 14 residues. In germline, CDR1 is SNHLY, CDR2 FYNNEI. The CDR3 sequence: CASSDISGNNEQFF. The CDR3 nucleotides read TGTGCCAGCAGTGACATTAGCGGGAACAATGAGCAGTTCTTC. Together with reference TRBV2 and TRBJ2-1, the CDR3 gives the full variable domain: EPEVTQTPSHQVTQMGQEVILRCVPISNHLYFYWYRQILGQKVEFLVSFYNNEISEKSEIFDDQFSVERPDGSNFTLKIRSTKLEDSAMYFCASSDISGNNEQFFGPGTRLTVL.

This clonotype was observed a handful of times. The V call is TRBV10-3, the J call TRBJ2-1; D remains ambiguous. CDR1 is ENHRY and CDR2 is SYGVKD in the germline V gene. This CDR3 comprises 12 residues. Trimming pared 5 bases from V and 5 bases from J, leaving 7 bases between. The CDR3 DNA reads TGTGCCATCAGTCAGCAAAACAATGAGCAGTTCTTC. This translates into CAISQQNNEQFF.

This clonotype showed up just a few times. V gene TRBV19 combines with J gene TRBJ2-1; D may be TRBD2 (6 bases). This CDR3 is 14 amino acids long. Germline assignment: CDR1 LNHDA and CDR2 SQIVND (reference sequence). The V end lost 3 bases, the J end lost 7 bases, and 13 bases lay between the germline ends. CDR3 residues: CASSIGLAPNEQFF. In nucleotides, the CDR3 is TGTGCCAGTAGTATCGGGCTAGCGCCGAATGAGCAGTTCTTC.

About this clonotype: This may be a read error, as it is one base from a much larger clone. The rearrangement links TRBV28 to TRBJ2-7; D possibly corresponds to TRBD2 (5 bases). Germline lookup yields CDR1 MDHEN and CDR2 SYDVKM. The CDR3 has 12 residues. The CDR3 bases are TGTGCCAGCAGTTTAGCAGACTACAAGCAGTACTTC. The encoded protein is CASSLADYKQYF.

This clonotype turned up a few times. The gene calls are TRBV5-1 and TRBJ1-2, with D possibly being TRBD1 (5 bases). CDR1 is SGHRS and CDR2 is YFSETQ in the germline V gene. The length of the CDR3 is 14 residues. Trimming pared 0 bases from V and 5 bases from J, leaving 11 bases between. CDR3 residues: CASSLERGLYGYTF. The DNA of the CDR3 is TGCGCCAGCAGCTTGGAGAGGGGATTGTATGGCTACACCTTC.

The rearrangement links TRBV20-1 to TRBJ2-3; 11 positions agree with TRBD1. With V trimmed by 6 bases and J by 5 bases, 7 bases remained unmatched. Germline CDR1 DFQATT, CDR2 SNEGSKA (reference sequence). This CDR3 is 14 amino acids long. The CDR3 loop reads CSAGRTGGIDTQYF. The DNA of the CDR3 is TGCAGTGCGGGCCGGACAGGGGGCATAGATACGCAGTATTTT.

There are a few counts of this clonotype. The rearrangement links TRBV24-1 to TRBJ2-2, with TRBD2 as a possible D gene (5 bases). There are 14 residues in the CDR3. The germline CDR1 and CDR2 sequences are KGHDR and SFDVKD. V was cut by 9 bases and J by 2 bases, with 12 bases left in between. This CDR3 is CATPREGNTGELFF. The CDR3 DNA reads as TGTGCCACCCCTCGTGAGGGAAACACCGGGGAGCTGTTTTTT.

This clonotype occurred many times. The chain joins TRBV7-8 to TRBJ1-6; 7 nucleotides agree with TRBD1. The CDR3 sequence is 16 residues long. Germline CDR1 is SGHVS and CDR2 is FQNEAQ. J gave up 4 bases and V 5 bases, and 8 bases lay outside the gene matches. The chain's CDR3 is CASSPARDSYNSPLHF. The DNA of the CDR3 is TGTGCCAGCAGCCCCGCACGGGACAGTTATAATTCACCCCTCCACTTT.

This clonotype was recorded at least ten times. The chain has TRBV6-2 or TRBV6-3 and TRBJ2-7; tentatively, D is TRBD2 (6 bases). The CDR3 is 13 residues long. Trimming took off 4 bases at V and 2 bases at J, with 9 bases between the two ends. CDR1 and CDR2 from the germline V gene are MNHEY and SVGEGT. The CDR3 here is CASSWDSTYEQYF. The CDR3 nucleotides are TGTGCCAGCAGTTGGGACTCCACCTACGAGCAGTACTTC.

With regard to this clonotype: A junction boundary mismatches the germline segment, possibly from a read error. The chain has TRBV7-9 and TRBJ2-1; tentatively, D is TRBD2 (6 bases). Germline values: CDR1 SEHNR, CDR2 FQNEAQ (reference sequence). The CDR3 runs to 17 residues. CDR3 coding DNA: TGTGCCAGCAGCCCCCGGGCGCGGGACCCCAAGGTCCATGAGCAGTTATTC. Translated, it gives CASSPRARDPKVHEQLF.

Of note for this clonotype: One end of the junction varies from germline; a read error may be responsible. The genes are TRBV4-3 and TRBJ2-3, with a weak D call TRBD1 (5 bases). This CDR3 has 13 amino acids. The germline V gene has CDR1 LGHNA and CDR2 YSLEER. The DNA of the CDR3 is TGCGCCAGCAGCCAAAGGGGCACAGATACGCGGTATTTT. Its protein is CASSQRGTDTRYF.

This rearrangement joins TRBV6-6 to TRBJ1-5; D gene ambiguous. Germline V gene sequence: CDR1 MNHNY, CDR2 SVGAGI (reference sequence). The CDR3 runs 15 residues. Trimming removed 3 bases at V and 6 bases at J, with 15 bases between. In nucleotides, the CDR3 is TGTGCCAGCAGTTATCCTTCTCCAGCGGGTCAGCCCCAGCATTTT. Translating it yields CASSYPSPAGQPQHF.

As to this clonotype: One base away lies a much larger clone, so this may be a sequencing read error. The CDR3 protein is CSALDRGPYNGQFF. The CDR3 DNA follows: TGCAGTGCTCTGGACAGGGGGCCTTACAATGGGCAGTTCTTC. The rearrangement uses TRBV20-1 and TRBJ2-1; TRBD1 agrees at 11 bases. The CDR3 extends over 14 amino acids. CDR1 and CDR2 (germline): DFQATT, SNEGSKA (reference sequence).

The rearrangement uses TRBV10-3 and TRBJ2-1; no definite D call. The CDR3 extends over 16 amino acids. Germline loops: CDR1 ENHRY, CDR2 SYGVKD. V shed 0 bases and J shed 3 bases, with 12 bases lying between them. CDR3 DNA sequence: TGTGCCATCAGTGAGTCCGACCATCCATTCTACAATGAGCAGTTCTTC. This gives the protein CAISESDHPFYNEQFF.

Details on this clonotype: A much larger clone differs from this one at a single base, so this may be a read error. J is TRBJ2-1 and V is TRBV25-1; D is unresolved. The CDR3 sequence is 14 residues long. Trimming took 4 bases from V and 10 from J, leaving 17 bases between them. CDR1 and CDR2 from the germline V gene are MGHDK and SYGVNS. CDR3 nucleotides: TGTGCCAGCAGTGGGGCAGGCCGATTATACGAGCAGTTCTTC. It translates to CASSGAGRLYEQFF.

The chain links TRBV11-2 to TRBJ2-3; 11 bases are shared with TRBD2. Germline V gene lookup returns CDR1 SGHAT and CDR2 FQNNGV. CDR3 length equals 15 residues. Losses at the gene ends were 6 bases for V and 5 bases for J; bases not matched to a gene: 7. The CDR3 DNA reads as TGTGCCAGCAGGCCACTAGCGGGAGTGGTAGATACGCAGTATTTT. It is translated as CASRPLAGVVDTQYF.

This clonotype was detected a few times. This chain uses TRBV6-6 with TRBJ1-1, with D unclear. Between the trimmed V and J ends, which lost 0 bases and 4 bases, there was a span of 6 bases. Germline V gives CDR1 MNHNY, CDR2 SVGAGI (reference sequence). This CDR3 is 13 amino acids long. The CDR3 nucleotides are TGTGCCAGCAGTTACTCGTTTGGCACTGAAGCTTTCTTT. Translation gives CASSYSFGTEAFF.